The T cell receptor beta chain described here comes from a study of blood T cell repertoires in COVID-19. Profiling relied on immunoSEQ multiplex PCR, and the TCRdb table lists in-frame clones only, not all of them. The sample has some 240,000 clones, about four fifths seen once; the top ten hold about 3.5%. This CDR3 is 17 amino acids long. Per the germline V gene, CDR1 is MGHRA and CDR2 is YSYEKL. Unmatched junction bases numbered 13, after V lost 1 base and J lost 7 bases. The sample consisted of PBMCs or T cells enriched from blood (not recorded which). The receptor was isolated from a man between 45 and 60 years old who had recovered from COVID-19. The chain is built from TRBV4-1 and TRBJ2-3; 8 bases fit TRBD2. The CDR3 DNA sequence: TGCGCCAGCAGCCAAGGGATCCGGGGGGGCCCAATTTATACGCAGTATTTT. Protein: CASSQGIRGGPIYTQYF.